This is a list of T cell receptor beta chains from one sample in a study of beta chain features in type 1 diabetes. Here immunoSEQ multiplex PCR was the method, and the copy in TCRdb shows in-frame clones only, minus some. Among about 360,000 clones, roughly an eighth were seen once, and the ten largest hold 0.017%. The sequenced sample consisted of naive CD4+ T cells from blood. All receptors come from a man between 18 and 35 years old in good health. Both conserved end residues are part of each CDR3. The order of the fields is D gene, V gene, clone size, CDR3 length, J gene, CDR3 protein, CDR3 DNA. D genes are given only for firm matches. Clone size, where shown, is once, few, many, or a class for clones that have expanded.

D: TRBD2
V: TRBV7-2
size: .
length: 16
J: TRBJ2-3
CDR3: CASSRRLAASTDTQYF
DNA: TGTGCCAGCAGCAGACGACTAGCGGCTAGCACAGATACGCAGTATTTT

D: .
V: TRBV10-3
size: .
length: 12
J: TRBJ1-6
CDR3: CAIAGDNSPLHF
DNA: TGTGCCATCGCGGGGGATAATTCACCCCTCCACTTT

D: .
V: TRBV2
size: few
length: 14
J: TRBJ2-7
CDR3: CASSKSLEIYEQYF
DNA: TGTGCCAGCAGTAAATCCCTAGAGATCTACGAGCAGTACTTC

D: .
V: TRBV7-2
size: few
length: 14
J: TRBJ1-1
CDR3: CASSLTRDATEAFF
DNA: TGTGCCAGCAGCCTTACTAGGGATGCGACTGAAGCTTTCTTT

D: .
V: TRBV7-6
size: .
length: 14
J: TRBJ2-5
CDR3: CASSPSLGWETQYF
DNA: TGTGCCAGCAGCCCCAGTCTGGGCTGGGAGACCCAGTACTTC

D: TRBD2
V: TRBV7-6
size: .
length: 14
J: TRBJ2-3
CDR3: CASSLAAPTDTQYF
DNA: TGTGCCAGCAGCCTAGCGGCACCCACAGATACGCAGTATTTT

D: .
V: TRBV4-1
size: few
length: 14
J: TRBJ1-5
CDR3: CASSQIQVNQPQHF
DNA: TGCGCCAGCAGCCAGATACAGGTGAATCAGCCCCAGCATTTT

D: TRBD1
V: TRBV27
size: .
length: 14
J: TRBJ2-7
CDR3: CASTPGTGSYEQYF
DNA: TGTGCCAGCACTCCCGGGACAGGGTCCTACGAGCAGTACTTC

D: TRBD1
V: TRBV29-1
size: few
length: 16
J: TRBJ1-2
CDR3: CSAEFMDREDYDGYTF
DNA: TGCAGCGCGGAATTCATGGACAGGGAAGATTATGATGGCTACACCTTC

D: .
V: TRBV30
size: few
length: 14
J: TRBJ1-1
CDR3: CAWAPGAPGGEAFF
DNA: TGTGCCTGGGCCCCCGGGGCTCCCGGGGGAGAAGCTTTCTTT

D: .
V: TRBV18
size: few
length: 12
J: TRBJ1-2
CDR3: CASSEGNYGYTF
DNA: TGTGCCAGCTCAGAGGGTAACTATGGCTACACCTTC

D: .
V: TRBV7-2
size: .
length: 12
J: TRBJ2-1
CDR3: CASSLRGNEQFF
DNA: TGTGCCAGCAGCCTAAGAGGGAATGAGCAGTTCTTC

D: TRBD1
V: TRBV5-1
size: few
length: 14
J: TRBJ1-5
CDR3: CASSFGQGDQPQHF
DNA: TGCGCCAGCAGCTTCGGACAGGGAGATCAGCCCCAGCATTTT

D: TRBD1
V: TRBV5-4
size: few
length: 14
J: TRBJ1-4
CDR3: CASSRQGVNEKLFF
DNA: TGTGCCAGCAGCCGACAGGGGGTTAATGAAAAACTGTTTTTT

D: .
V: TRBV18
size: .
length: 15
J: TRBJ2-1
CDR3: CASCPGEGSYNEQFF
DNA: TGCGCCAGCTGTCCAGGGGAGGGCTCCTACAATGAGCAGTTCTTC

D: .
V: TRBV29-1
size: few
length: 13
J: TRBJ1-5
CDR3: CSVEVAGKQPQHF
DNA: TGCAGCGTTGAAGTGGCAGGGAAACAGCCCCAGCATTTT

D: TRBD2
V: TRBV15
size: .
length: 17
J: TRBJ2-1
CDR3: CATSRDLQAGRVNEQFF
DNA: TGTGCCACCAGCAGAGATCTACAGGCAGGGAGGGTGAATGAGCAGTTCTTC

D: .
V: TRBV6-1
size: .
length: 11
J: TRBJ2-6
CDR3: CAARGANVLTF
DNA: TGTGCCGCGAGAGGGGCCAACGTCCTGACTTTC

D: TRBD1
V: TRBV29-1
size: few
length: 16
J: TRBJ2-7
CDR3: CSVVPVTGTGIYEQYF
DNA: TGCAGCGTTGTTCCGGTTACCGGGACAGGGATCTACGAGCAGTACTTC

D: TRBD1
V: TRBV30
size: few
length: 13
J: TRBJ1-5
CDR3: CAWDRGEVQPQHF
DNA: TGTGCCTGGGACAGGGGCGAAGTACAGCCCCAGCATTTT

D: .
V: TRBV5-5
size: .
length: 13
J: TRBJ1-2
CDR3: CASSLGQNYGYTF
DNA: TGTGCCAGCAGCTTGGGACAGAACTATGGCTACACCTTC

D: .
V: TRBV5-8
size: few
length: 13
J: TRBJ2-5
CDR3: CASSLGLLRTQYF
DNA: TGTGCCAGCAGCTTGGGACTATTAAGGACCCAGTACTTC

D: TRBD1
V: TRBV5-8
size: few
length: 15
J: TRBJ1-4
CDR3: CASSYTGGQGEKLFF
DNA: TGTGCCAGCAGCTATACAGGGGGCCAGGGTGAAAAACTGTTTTTT

D: TRBD1
V: TRBV29-1
size: .
length: 13
J: TRBJ1-4
CDR3: CSVHRGEGEKLFF
DNA: TGCAGCGTGCACAGGGGAGAAGGTGAAAAACTGTTTTTT

D: .
V: TRBV7-8
size: .
length: 15
J: TRBJ2-2
CDR3: CASSPRRVDTGELFF
DNA: TGTGCCAGCAGCCCAAGACGGGTAGACACCGGGGAGCTGTTTTTT

D: TRBD1
V: TRBV4-3
size: .
length: 17
J: TRBJ1-2
CDR3: CASSQKEYRGANYGYTF
DNA: TGCGCCAGCAGCCAAAAGGAGTACAGGGGGGCGAACTATGGCTACACCTTC

D: .
V: TRBV5-1
size: few
length: 12
J: TRBJ2-3
CDR3: CASGPSTDTQYF
DNA: TGCGCCAGCGGGCCCTCAACAGATACGCAGTATTTT

D: TRBD1
V: TRBV30
size: many
length: 12
J: TRBJ2-4
CDR3: CAWSVLQGIQYF
DNA: TGTGCCTGGAGTGTACTACAGGGGATTCAGTACTTC

D: .
V: TRBV7-6
size: few
length: 13
J: TRBJ2-7
CDR3: CASSLGQIYEQYF
DNA: TGTGCCAGCAGCTTAGGCCAGATCTACGAGCAGTACTTC

D: TRBD1
V: TRBV7-9
size: .
length: 16
J: TRBJ1-2
CDR3: CASSTGQGAVGLGYTF
DNA: TGTGCCAGCAGCACGGGACAGGGGGCGGTCGGTCTAGGCTACACCTTC

D: .
V: TRBV19
size: .
length: 13
J: TRBJ1-2
CDR3: CASSISISYGYTF
DNA: TGTGCCAGTAGTATCAGTATAAGCTATGGCTACACCTTC

D: .
V: TRBV10-3
size: few
length: 13
J: TRBJ2-7
CDR3: CAISESGGTEQYF
DNA: TGTGCCATCAGTGAGTCGGGAGGCACCGAGCAGTACTTC

D: .
V: TRBV9
size: few
length: 14
J: TRBJ2-7
CDR3: CASSVTGVGYEQYF
DNA: TGTGCCAGCAGCGTGACAGGTGTTGGGTACGAGCAGTACTTC

D: TRBD1
V: TRBV30
size: .
length: 13
J: TRBJ1-6
CDR3: CAWTGGFNSPLHF
DNA: TGTGCCTGGACAGGGGGATTCAATTCACCCCTCCACTTT

D: .
V: TRBV7-9
size: few
length: 15
J: TRBJ2-3
CDR3: CASSRSQSPTDTQYF
DNA: TGTGCCAGCAGCCGCTCGCAGTCCCCCACAGATACGCAGTATTTT

D: TRBD2
V: TRBV5-1
size: .
length: 16
J: TRBJ2-1
CDR3: CASSLATAGRGNEQFF
DNA: TGCGCCAGCAGCTTGGCCACAGCGGGGAGAGGTAATGAGCAGTTCTTC

D: .
V: TRBV30
size: .
length: 14
J: TRBJ1-6
CDR3: CAWTKGTHNSPLHF
DNA: TGTGCCTGGACTAAGGGGACTCATAATTCACCCCTCCACTTT

D: .
V: TRBV7-2
size: .
length: 13
J: TRBJ2-3
CDR3: CASSLRGGDTQYF
DNA: TGTGCCAGCAGCCTAAGGGGGGGGGATACGCAGTATTTT

D: TRBD1
V: TRBV30
size: few
length: 16
J: TRBJ1-1
CDR3: CAWSTRLRDRGSEAFF
DNA: TGTGCCTGGAGTACGAGGTTGCGGGACAGGGGTTCTGAAGCTTTCTTT

D: .
V: TRBV18
size: .
length: 15
J: TRBJ1-1
CDR3: CASSPRGGRDTEAFF
DNA: TGTGCCAGCTCACCACGGGGGGGAAGGGACACTGAAGCTTTCTTT

D: .
V: TRBV7-9
size: few
length: 15
J: TRBJ2-5
CDR3: CASSLGLSGLETQYF
DNA: TGTGCCAGCAGCTTAGGCTTATCAGGTTTGGAGACCCAGTACTTC

D: TRBD1
V: TRBV4-3
size: few
length: 14
J: TRBJ1-2
CDR3: CASSQERTGGGYTF
DNA: TGCGCCAGCAGCCAAGAACGGACAGGAGGTGGCTACACCTTC

D: TRBD2
V: TRBV5-4
size: few
length: 15
J: TRBJ2-7
CDR3: CASRKAGGSSYEQYF
DNA: TGTGCCAGCCGGAAAGCGGGAGGGAGCTCCTACGAGCAGTACTTC

D: .
V: TRBV20-1
size: many
length: 10
J: TRBJ2-1
CDR3: CSAPRNEQFF
DNA: TGCAGTGCGCCCAGGAATGAGCAGTTCTTC

D: .
V: TRBV4-2
size: .
length: 13
J: TRBJ1-5
CDR3: CASSQDINYSQHF
DNA: TGTGCCAGCAGCCAAGATATTAACTATTCCCAGCATTTT

D: .
V: TRBV5-1
size: .
length: 15
J: TRBJ2-7
CDR3: CASSRVRGATYEQYF
DNA: TGCGCCAGCAGCCGAGTACGCGGCGCGACCTACGAGCAGTACTTC

D: .
V: TRBV18
size: .
length: 16
J: TRBJ2-2
CDR3: CASSLRTPQNTGELFF
DNA: TGTGCCAGCTCACTGAGGACACCTCAGAACACCGGGGAGCTGTTTTTT

D: TRBD1
V: TRBV5-1
size: .
length: 18
J: TRBJ2-6
CDR3: CASSQTRQGNSGANVLTF
DNA: TGCGCCAGCAGTCAAACCCGACAGGGCAACTCTGGGGCCAACGTCCTGACTTTC

D: .
V: TRBV7-2
size: few
length: 15
J: TRBJ2-6
CDR3: CASSSQFSGANVLTF
DNA: TGTGCCAGCAGCTCTCAGTTCTCTGGGGCCAACGTCCTGACTTTC

D: .
V: TRBV30
size: .
length: 13
J: TRBJ1-4
CDR3: CAWSVQIGEKLFF
DNA: TGTGCCTGGAGTGTCCAGATTGGTGAAAAACTGTTTTTT

D: .
V: TRBV4-1
size: few
length: 15
J: TRBJ1-2
CDR3: CASSQPRGGSYGYTF
DNA: TGCGCCAGCAGCCAACCTCGGGGAGGGAGCTATGGCTACACCTTC

D: .
V: TRBV30
size: .
length: 12
J: TRBJ2-2
CDR3: CVGHTNTGELFF
DNA: TGTGTGGGACACACGAACACCGGGGAGCTGTTTTTT

D: .
V: TRBV5-1
size: .
length: 14
J: TRBJ2-7
CDR3: CASSLQVSTYEQYF
DNA: TGCGCCAGCAGTCTCCAGGTCTCAACCTACGAGCAGTACTTC